These T cell receptor beta chains were read from a single sample in a study of cytomegalovirus exposure and HLA in healthy donors. Clones were sequenced by immunoSEQ multiplex PCR, and TCRdb holds only the in-frame ones, with some missing. The sample holds about 160,000 clones, about 79% seen once. Sequenced input: PBMCs. The receptor set was obtained from a man in his fifties in good health and CMV-seropositive. The CDR3 runs from the conserved cysteine through the conserved F or W. The order of the fields is V gene, clone size, D gene, CDR3 protein. A D gene is named only where the DNA matches it firmly. For some rows the clone size is stated as once, few or many, or as a class when expanded; others skip it.

TRBV11-2 | few | . | CASSLGQGPGFF
TRBV9 | . | TRBD1 | CASSARGHPSPTDTQYF
TRBV19 | . | TRBD1 | CASSISGTGFFGTGELFF
TRBV19 | . | . | CASSISGTYTDTQYF
TRBV19 | . | . | CASTSLAGKKTGELFF
TRBV19 | . | TRBD1 | CASSPGTGLSQPQHF
TRBV10-3 | . | TRBD1 | CAISLGQGEDEQYF
TRBV19 | . | TRBD2 | CASSMLRLAGGKHNEQFF
TRBV27 | . | TRBD2 | CASSFLAGGPDTQYF
TRBV5-6 | . | . | CASSLAVTGELFF
TRBV25-1 | . | . | CASSDWEDNQPQHF
TRBV10-1 | once | . | CARLYLVLGAVTDTQYF
TRBV7-2 | . | TRBD1 | CASSPVTGGKGTQYF
TRBV27 | . | . | CASSWGVGNQPQHF
TRBV6-1 | once | . | CASSEVQPRSSYEQYF
TRBV30 | . | TRBD1 | CAWSLGGQLSGNTIYF
TRBV9 | few | TRBD1 | CASSRSLGTGRSETQYF
TRBV5-6 | . | TRBD1 | CASSFGQGWNTEAFF
TRBV13 | medium-sized | . | CASSLSLAGTEAFF
TRBV5-1 | . | . | CASSLEAGPRAQYF
TRBV19 | . | . | CASSRQGKSGTEAFF
TRBV7-9 | . | . | CASSLALAKNIQYF
TRBV28 | . | . | CASSSLGGVYGYTF
TRBV18 | . | . | CASSPWHQNTEAFF
TRBV5-4 | . | TRBD2 | CASSPPGTSTFDNEQFF
TRBV15 | . | . | CATSRDVVGYQPQHF
TRBV19 | once | . | CASSHGQGRGNQPQHF
TRBV25-1 | . | . | CASGLAGDQPQHF
TRBV11-2 | . | . | CASSYQETQYF
TRBV6-6 | . | . | CASSLSGDPYGYTF
TRBV9 | few | TRBD2 | CASSFGLAVDTQYF
TRBV5-4 | once | TRBD2 | CASSARTSGVSGANVLTF
TRBV5-1 | few | TRBD1 | CASSLAGGQGNNSPLHF
TRBV30 | . | . | CAWSVSDNQPQHF
TRBV9 | . | . | CASSEQVASGNTIYF
TRBV13 | . | TRBD2 | CASSLISRLTSVYNEQFF
TRBV9 | . | TRBD1 | CASSGLSGQYPRGYTF
TRBV7-2 | . | TRBD2 | CASSLGLAGGLDTQYF
TRBV6-5 | . | . | CASSPDTSYSYEQYF
TRBV6-1 | . | TRBD1 | CASTTTGGNYGYTF
TRBV19 | . | . | CASSAGWFPQETQYF
TRBV19 | . | TRBD1 | CASSSRQGGPRTNTEAFF
TRBV19 | once | . | CASSDALGLNTEAFF
TRBV5-1 | . | TRBD1 | CASSIGTGGFNQPQHF
TRBV6-1 | . | . | CASSEVYPGSPLHF
TRBV15 | . | TRBD2 | CATSREGSGGSGELFF
TRBV13 | once | TRBD1 | CASSRQGRSPEAFF
TRBV7-3 | . | TRBD2 | CASSLGLAGGNEQFF
TRBV19 | . | TRBD1 | CASSTRTGRIQPQHF
TRBV27 | . | TRBD2 | CASSLSLAGVETQYF
TRBV28 | . | TRBD2 | CASDSSGQSSYNEQFF
TRBV1 | . | . | CTSSLLAGRSYNEQFF
TRBV7-9 | . | . | CASSPTTGYNEQFF
TRBV5-1 | . | . | CASSLTTGNTEAFF